The entry below gives a single T cell receptor beta chain sequence along with its context. Antigen specificity is unknown. The V end lost 0 bases, the J end lost 1 base, and 7 bases lay between the germline ends. The germline CDR1 and CDR2 sequences are SGHRS and YFSETQ. CDR3 length: 14 residues. These data originate in a study of lymphopenia after photon versus proton radiotherapy. Here immunoSEQ multiplex PCR was the method, and the copy in TCRdb shows in-frame clones only, minus some. The sample lists 75,000 to 90,000 clones; about 86% were seen once. General study results and limits: Post-nadir diversity loss with photons came from oligoclonal expansion, particularly CD8+ Temra cells. In patients who died, overall survival fell as post-nadir TCR diversity dropped more.

The sequences come from peripheral blood, collected from a patient treated with proton-based radiotherapy. The receptor's source is a man between 60 and 70 years old with pancreatic cancer. The rearrangement links TRBV5-1 to TRBJ1-1, with D hard to call. CDR3 region: CASSLGFQNTEAFF. The DNA for the CDR3 is TGCGCCAGCAGCTTGGGTTTCCAGAACACTGAAGCTTTCTTT.